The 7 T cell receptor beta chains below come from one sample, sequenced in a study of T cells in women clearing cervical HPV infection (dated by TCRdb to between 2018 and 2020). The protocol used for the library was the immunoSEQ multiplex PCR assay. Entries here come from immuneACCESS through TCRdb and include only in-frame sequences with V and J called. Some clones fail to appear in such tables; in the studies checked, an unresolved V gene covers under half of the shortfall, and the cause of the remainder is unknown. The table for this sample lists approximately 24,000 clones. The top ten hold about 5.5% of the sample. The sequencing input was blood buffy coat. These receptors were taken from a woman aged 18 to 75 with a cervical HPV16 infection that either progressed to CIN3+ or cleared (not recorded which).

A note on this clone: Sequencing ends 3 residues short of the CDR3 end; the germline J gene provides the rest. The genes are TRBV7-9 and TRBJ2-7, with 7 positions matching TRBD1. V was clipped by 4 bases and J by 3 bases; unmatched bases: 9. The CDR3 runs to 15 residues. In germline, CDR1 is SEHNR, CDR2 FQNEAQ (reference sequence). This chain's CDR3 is CASSSGQKYFYEQYF. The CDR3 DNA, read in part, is TGTGCCAGCAGCTCGGGACAGAAATACTTCTACGAG.

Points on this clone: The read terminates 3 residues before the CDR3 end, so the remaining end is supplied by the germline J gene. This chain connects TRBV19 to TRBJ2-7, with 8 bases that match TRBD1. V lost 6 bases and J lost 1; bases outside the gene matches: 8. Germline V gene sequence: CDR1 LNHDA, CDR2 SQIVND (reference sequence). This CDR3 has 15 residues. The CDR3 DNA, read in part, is TGTGCCAGTAGCTACCACGGACAGGGTTCCTACGAG. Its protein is CASSYHGQGSYE. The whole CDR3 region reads CASSYHGQGSYEQYF.

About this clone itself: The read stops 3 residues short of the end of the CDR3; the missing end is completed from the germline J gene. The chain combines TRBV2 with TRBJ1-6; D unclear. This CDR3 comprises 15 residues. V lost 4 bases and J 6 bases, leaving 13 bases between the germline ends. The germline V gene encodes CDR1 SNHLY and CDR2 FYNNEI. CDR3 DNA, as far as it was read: TGTGCCAGCAGTGGCGGGAGGCGGCTTAATTCACCC. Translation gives CASSGGRRLNSP. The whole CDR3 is CASSGGRRLNSPLHF.

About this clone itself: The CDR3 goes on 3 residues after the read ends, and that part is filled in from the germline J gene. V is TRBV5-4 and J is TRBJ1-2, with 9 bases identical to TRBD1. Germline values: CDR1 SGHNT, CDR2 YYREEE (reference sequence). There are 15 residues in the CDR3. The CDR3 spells CASLDTGGATRGYTF. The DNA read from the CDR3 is TGTGCCAGCCTAGACACAGGGGGCGCGACGAGAGGC.

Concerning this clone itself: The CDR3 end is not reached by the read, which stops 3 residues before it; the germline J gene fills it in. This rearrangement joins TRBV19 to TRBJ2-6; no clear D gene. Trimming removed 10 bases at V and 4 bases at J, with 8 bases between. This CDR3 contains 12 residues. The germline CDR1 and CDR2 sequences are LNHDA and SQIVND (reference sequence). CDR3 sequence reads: CATRLGANVLTF. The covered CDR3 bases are TGTGCCACCCGTTTGGGGGCCAACGTC.

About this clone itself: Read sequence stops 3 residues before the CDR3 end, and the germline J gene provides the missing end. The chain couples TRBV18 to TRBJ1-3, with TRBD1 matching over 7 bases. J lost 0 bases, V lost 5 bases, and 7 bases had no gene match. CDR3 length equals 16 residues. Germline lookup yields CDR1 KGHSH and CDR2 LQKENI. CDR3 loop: CASSSDRDLSGNTIYF. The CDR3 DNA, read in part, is TGTGCCAGCTCATCCGACAGGGACCTCTCTGGAAACACC.

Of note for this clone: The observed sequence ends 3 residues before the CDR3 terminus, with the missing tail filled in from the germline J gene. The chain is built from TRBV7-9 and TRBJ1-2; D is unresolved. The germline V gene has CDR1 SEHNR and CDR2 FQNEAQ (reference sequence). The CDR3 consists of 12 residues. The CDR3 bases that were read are TGTGCCAGCAGCTTTAAGTCCTACGAC. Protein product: CASSFKSYD. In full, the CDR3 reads CASSFKSYDYTF.